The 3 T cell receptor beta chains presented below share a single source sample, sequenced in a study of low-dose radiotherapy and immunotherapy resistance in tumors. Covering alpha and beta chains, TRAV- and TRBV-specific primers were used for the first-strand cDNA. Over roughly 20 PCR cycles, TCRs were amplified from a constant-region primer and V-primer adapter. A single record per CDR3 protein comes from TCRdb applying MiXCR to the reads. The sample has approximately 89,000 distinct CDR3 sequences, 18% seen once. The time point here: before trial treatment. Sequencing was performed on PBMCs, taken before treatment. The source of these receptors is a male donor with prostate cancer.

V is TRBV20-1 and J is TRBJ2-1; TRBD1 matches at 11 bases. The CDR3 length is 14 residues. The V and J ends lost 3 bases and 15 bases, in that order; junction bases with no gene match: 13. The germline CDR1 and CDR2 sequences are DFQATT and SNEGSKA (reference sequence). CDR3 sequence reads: CSASAQDRGREAFF. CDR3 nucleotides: TGCAGTGCTAGTGCCCAGGACAGGGGGCGCGAAGCGTTCTTC.

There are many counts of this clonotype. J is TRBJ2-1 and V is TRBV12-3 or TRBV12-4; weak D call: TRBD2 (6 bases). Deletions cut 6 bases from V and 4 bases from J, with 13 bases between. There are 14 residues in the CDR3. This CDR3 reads CASSGLARYNEQFF. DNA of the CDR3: TGTGCCAGCAGCGGGCTAGCGAGATACAATGAGCAGTTCTTC.

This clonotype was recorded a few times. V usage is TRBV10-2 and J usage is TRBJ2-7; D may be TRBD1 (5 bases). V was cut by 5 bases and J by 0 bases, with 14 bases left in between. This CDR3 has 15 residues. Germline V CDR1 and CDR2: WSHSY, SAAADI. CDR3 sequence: CASSPQGRSSYEQYF. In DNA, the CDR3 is TGCGCCAGCAGTCCCCAGGGCCGAAGCTCCTACGAGCAGTACTTC.